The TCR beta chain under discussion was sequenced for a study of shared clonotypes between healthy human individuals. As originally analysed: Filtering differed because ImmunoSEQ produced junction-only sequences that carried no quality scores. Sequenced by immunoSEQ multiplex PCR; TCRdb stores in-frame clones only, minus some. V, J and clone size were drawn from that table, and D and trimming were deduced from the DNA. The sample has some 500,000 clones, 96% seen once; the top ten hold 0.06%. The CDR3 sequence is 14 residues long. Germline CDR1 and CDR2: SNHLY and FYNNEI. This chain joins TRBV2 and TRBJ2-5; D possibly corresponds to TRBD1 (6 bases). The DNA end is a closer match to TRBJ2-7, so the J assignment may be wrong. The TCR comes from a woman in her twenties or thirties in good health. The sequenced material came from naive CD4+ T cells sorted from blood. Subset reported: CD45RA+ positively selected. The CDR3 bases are TGTGCCAGCAGTGAAGGGACAGTCGACTACGAGCAGTACTTC. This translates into CASSEGTVDYEQYF.